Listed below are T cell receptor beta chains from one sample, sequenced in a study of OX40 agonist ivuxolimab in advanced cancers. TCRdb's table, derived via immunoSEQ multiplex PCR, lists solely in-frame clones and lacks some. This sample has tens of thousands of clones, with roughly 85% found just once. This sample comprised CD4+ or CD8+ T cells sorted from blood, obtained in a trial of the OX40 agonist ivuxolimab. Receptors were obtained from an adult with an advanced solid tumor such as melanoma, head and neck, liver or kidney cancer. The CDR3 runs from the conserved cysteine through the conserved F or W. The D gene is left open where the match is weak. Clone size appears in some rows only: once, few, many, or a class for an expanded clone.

DNA: TGTGCCAGTAGTAAAGGGACTAGCCTAAACTCCTACAATGAGCAGTTCTTC
CDR3: CASSKGTSLNSYNEQFF
V: TRBV19
size: -
D: TRBD2
J: TRBJ2-1

DNA: TGTGCCAGCAGCTTATCCCGAGCAAAGGGCTACACCTTC
CDR3: CASSLSRAKGYTF
V: TRBV7-8
size: -
D: -
J: TRBJ1-2

DNA: TGTGCCAGCAGCTTGGTAACCCTCCTAGCGGGACGTTACAATGAGCAGTTCTTC
CDR3: CASSLVTLLAGRYNEQFF
V: TRBV5-6
size: few
D: TRBD2
J: TRBJ2-1

DNA: TGTGCCAGCAGTCAAAGGACCATAGCGGGTCCCTACAATGAGCAGTTCTTC
CDR3: CASSQRTIAGPYNEQFF
V: TRBV4-2
size: -
D: TRBD2
J: TRBJ2-1

DNA: TGTGCCAGTAGTATAGGGCGGCTGGGGCGGGGCAGGACGTACAATGAGCAGTTCTTC
CDR3: CASSIGRLGRGRTYNEQFF
V: TRBV19
size: -
D: -
J: TRBJ2-1

DNA: TGCGCCAGCAGCTTGTGGGGGGGGAACACCGGGGAGCTGTTTTTT
CDR3: CASSLWGGNTGELFF
V: TRBV5-1
size: -
D: TRBD2
J: TRBJ2-2

DNA: TGTGCCAGTAGAACGACCACGGACATTCAGTACTTC
CDR3: CASRTTTDIQYF
V: TRBV19
size: -
D: -
J: TRBJ2-4

DNA: TGTGCCAGCAGCCGCTCGGGGACGGGTAACTATGGCTACACCTTC
CDR3: CASSRSGTGNYGYTF
V: TRBV13
size: -
D: -
J: TRBJ1-2

DNA: TGTGCCAGCAGCTTAGGGGGACAGGGGTTCTACGAGCAGTACTTC
CDR3: CASSLGGQGFYEQYF
V: TRBV7-6
size: -
D: TRBD1
J: TRBJ2-7

DNA: TGTGCCAGCAGCGTAGCTGGGGACAGAATGAACACTGAAGCTTTCTTT
CDR3: CASSVAGDRMNTEAFF
V: TRBV9
size: -
D: TRBD1
J: TRBJ1-1

DNA: TGTGCCAGCAGTTGGCTGGGTCCCTACGAGCAGTACTTC
CDR3: CASSWLGPYEQYF
V: TRBV27
size: -
D: -
J: TRBJ2-7

DNA: TGTGCCAGCACCACCCCTCCCGGGACAGGGCTCGAAGGGAGACATCCTGGTGAGCAGTTCTTC
CDR3: CASTTPPGTGLEGRHPGEQFF
V: TRBV13
size: -
D: TRBD1
J: TRBJ2-1

DNA: TGCGCCAGCAGCTTCTTGGGACAAAACACCGGGGAGCTGTTTTTT
CDR3: CASSFLGQNTGELFF
V: TRBV5-1
size: few
D: -
J: TRBJ2-2

DNA: TGTGCCAGCAGCCAAGTGCTAGCGGGAGCCTTGGAGACCCAGTACTTC
CDR3: CASSQVLAGALETQYF
V: TRBV14
size: -
D: TRBD2
J: TRBJ2-5

DNA: TGTGCCAGCAGCTTAGATCCTCGCTATGGCTACACCTTC
CDR3: CASSLDPRYGYTF
V: TRBV7-8
size: -
D: -
J: TRBJ1-2

DNA: TGTGCCAGCAGTGAAGGGGCAGGTGTTATGAACACTGAAGCTTTCTTT
CDR3: CASSEGAGVMNTEAFF
V: TRBV25-1
size: -
D: -
J: TRBJ1-1

DNA: TGTGCCAGCAGCTTACCGACACCCATGAACACTGAAGCTTTCTTT
CDR3: CASSLPTPMNTEAFF
V: TRBV7-9
size: -
D: -
J: TRBJ1-1

DNA: TGTGCCAGCAGTTTACGTTTACAGGGGCGAGTCAATCAGCCCCAGCATTTT
CDR3: CASSLRLQGRVNQPQHF
V: TRBV27
size: -
D: TRBD1
J: TRBJ1-5

DNA: TGCAGCGTTGATTTGTTGGTCGGAACAGATACGCAGTATTTT
CDR3: CSVDLLVGTDTQYF
V: TRBV29-1
size: -
D: -
J: TRBJ2-3

DNA: TGTGCCAGCAGTTACTCGAGGGGTGAAGCTTTCTTT
CDR3: CASSYSRGEAFF
V: TRBV6-5
size: -
D: -
J: TRBJ1-1

DNA: TGTGCCAGCAGCGCCAGGACTAGTTCCTACAATGAGCAGTTCTTC
CDR3: CASSARTSSYNEQFF
V: TRBV9
size: -
D: TRBD2
J: TRBJ2-1

DNA: TGTGCCAGCAACGACAGGAATACTAGTCCTGAAGCTTTCTTT
CDR3: CASNDRNTSPEAFF
V: TRBV2
size: -
D: -
J: TRBJ1-1

DNA: TGTGCCTGGAGTAGGTTTGGGGGAGTATCACCCCTCCACTTT
CDR3: CAWSRFGGVSPLHF
V: TRBV30
size: -
D: -
J: TRBJ1-6

DNA: TGTGCCAGCAGCACGGGACTAGCGGTTACCTACGAGCAGTACTTC
CDR3: CASSTGLAVTYEQYF
V: TRBV13
size: few
D: TRBD2
J: TRBJ2-7

DNA: TGTGCCAGCAGCGCCGGGGGGAGCGGGAAGGGAGATACGCAGTATTTT
CDR3: CASSAGGSGKGDTQYF
V: TRBV11-3
size: -
D: TRBD2
J: TRBJ2-3

DNA: TGTGCCAGCTCACCACGACAGAGCTCCTACAATGAGCAGTTCTTC
CDR3: CASSPRQSSYNEQFF
V: TRBV18
size: -
D: -
J: TRBJ2-1

DNA: TGTGCCAGCAGTTTGTGGCGGGAGGGTACGCAGTATTTT
CDR3: CASSLWREGTQYF
V: TRBV27
size: once
D: TRBD2
J: TRBJ2-3

DNA: TGCGCCAGCAGCTTGGCTACATTGGGACTAGCGGGAGTATCTGATGAGCAGTTCTTC
CDR3: CASSLATLGLAGVSDEQFF
V: TRBV5-1
size: -
D: TRBD2
J: TRBJ2-1

DNA: TGTGCCAGCAGTTTATATCGCGTGGGGACAGGGAGGACCGGGGAGCTGTTTTTT
CDR3: CASSLYRVGTGRTGELFF
V: TRBV27
size: -
D: TRBD1
J: TRBJ2-2

DNA: TGCGCCAGCAGCTTGACCCCGGGGGGGAACACCGGGGAGCTGTTTTTT
CDR3: CASSLTPGGNTGELFF
V: TRBV5-1
size: -
D: TRBD2
J: TRBJ2-2

DNA: TGTGCTAGTGGTTTGATCCTAGCGGGGAGCACAGATACGCAGTATTTT
CDR3: CASGLILAGSTDTQYF
V: TRBV12-5
size: -
D: TRBD2
J: TRBJ2-3

DNA: TGTGCCAGCAGTGTTACAGGGACATCACAAGAGACCCAGTACTTC
CDR3: CASSVTGTSQETQYF
V: TRBV2
size: -
D: -
J: TRBJ2-5

DNA: TGTGCCAGCAGCGCATACAGGGGTAGAAACACCGGGGAGCTGTTTTTT
CDR3: CASSAYRGRNTGELFF
V: TRBV7-3
size: -
D: TRBD1
J: TRBJ2-2

DNA: TGTGCCAGCAGCCAACTTGGACAGGGGCAGAACGAGCAGTACTTC
CDR3: CASSQLGQGQNEQYF
V: TRBV4-2
size: -
D: TRBD1
J: TRBJ2-7

DNA: TGTGCCAGCAGTTCATTGGTAAGCGAGACCCCCTACGAGCAGTACTTC
CDR3: CASSSLVSETPYEQYF
V: TRBV27
size: few
D: -
J: TRBJ2-7

DNA: TGTGCCAGCAGCCCCCCCGTGGGAGGAGGGTCAGATACGCAGTATTTT
CDR3: CASSPPVGGGSDTQYF
V: TRBV28
size: -
D: -
J: TRBJ2-3

DNA: TGTGCCAGCAGCGTCCGGGACAGCACCTACGAGCAGTACTTC
CDR3: CASSVRDSTYEQYF
V: TRBV7-9
size: -
D: TRBD1
J: TRBJ2-7

DNA: TGTGCCAGCAGTTTGGGAGCTAGCGGGAGTCTTCTGAAGTACTTC
CDR3: CASSLGASGSLLKYF
V: TRBV27
size: once
D: TRBD2
J: TRBJ2-7

DNA: TGTGCCAGCAGTTTAATCGGGGCCCGAGGCTACGAGCAGTACTTC
CDR3: CASSLIGARGYEQYF
V: TRBV28
size: -
D: -
J: TRBJ2-7

DNA: TGTGCCAGCAGTTACCTCAGGACAGGTCTGGATAAGCAGTACTTC
CDR3: CASSYLRTGLDKQYF
V: TRBV6-6
size: -
D: TRBD1
J: TRBJ2-7

DNA: TGTGCCAGCAGTACCCAGGGGGGAAATCAGCCCCAGCATTTT
CDR3: CASSTQGGNQPQHF
V: TRBV6-6
size: -
D: TRBD1
J: TRBJ1-5